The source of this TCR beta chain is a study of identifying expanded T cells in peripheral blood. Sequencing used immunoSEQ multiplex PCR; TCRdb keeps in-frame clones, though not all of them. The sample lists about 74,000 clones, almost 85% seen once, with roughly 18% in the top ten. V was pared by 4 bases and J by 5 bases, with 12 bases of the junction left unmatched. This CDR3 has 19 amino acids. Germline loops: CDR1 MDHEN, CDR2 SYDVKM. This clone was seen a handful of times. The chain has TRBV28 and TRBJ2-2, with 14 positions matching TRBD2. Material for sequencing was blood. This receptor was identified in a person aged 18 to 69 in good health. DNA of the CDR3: TGTGCCAGCAGTTCATCAACGACTAGCGGGAGGGTAGGGACCGGGGAGCTGTTTTTT. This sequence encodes CASSSSTTSGRVGTGELFF.